This T cell receptor beta chain comes out of a study of OX40 agonist ivuxolimab in advanced cancers. The overall study: Dose-escalation patients were diagnosed with hepatocellular carcinoma, melanoma, renal cell cancer or head and neck cancer. Those enrolled were roughly 80% male, with a mean age of 60 years and ages from roughly 23 to 79.

General study points: More expanded clones were seen, on average, in CD8+ T cells than in CD4+.

Blood sampling took place at baseline, cycle 4 day 1, and cycle 7 day 1. The table came from immunoSEQ multiplex PCR; TCRdb's copy has only in-frame clones and leaves some out. Here the sample spans some 58,000 clones, 70% to 90% being singletons. This clone rates as medium-sized. Its cognate antigen is unknown. The J segment lost 3 bases and the V segment lost 2 bases, leaving 7 bases of the junction unmatched. The germline CDR1 and CDR2 sequences are GTSNPN and SVGIG (reference sequence). This CDR3 is 14 amino acids long. V is TRBV30 and J is TRBJ2-7, with TRBD2 matching over 7 bases. Sequencing used CD4+ or CD8+ T cells sorted from blood, obtained in a trial of the OX40 agonist ivuxolimab. The TCR comes from an adult with an advanced solid tumor such as melanoma, head and neck, liver or kidney cancer. The DNA of the CDR3 is TGTGCCTGGAGTCCACCGGGAGGACACTACGAGCAGTACTTC. Translating gives CAWSPPGGHYEQYF.